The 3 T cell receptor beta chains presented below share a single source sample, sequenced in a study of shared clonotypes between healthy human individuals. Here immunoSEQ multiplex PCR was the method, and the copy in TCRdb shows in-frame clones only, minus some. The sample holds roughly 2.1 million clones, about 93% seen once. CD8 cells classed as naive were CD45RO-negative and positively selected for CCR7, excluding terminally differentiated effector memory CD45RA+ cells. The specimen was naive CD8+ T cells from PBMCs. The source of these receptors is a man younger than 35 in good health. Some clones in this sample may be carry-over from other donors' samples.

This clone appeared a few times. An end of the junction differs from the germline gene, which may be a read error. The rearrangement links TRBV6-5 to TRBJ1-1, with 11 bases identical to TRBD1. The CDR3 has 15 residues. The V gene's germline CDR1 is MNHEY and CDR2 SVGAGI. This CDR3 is CASRTGQGANPEAFF. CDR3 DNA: TGTGCCAGCAGGACCGGACAGGGGGCGAACCCTGAAGCTTTCTTT.

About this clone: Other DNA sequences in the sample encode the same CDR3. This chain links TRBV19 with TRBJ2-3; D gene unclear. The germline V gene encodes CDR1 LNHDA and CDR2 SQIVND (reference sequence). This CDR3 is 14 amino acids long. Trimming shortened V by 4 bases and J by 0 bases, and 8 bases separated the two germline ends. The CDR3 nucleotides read TGTGCCAGTAGTACAGGCGCTAGCACAGATACGCAGTATTTT. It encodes CASSTGASTDTQYF.

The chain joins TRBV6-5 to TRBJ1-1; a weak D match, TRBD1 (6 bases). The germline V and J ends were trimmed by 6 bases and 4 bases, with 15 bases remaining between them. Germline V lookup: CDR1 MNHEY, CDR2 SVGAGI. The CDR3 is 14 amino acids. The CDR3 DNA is TGTGCCAGCAGAACCAATACGGACAGCACTGAAGCTTTCTTT. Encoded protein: CASRTNTDSTEAFF.